Listed here are 20 T cell receptor beta chains from one sample, sequenced in a study of cytomegalovirus exposure and HLA in healthy donors. The PCR was carried out with 60 Vbeta primers and 13 Jbeta primers. Produced via immunoSEQ multiplex PCR; TCRdb's table is partial and in-frame only. Of approximately 75,000 clones listed, 60% to 75% are singletons. The sample consisted of PBMCs. Receptor source: a man aged 35 to 55 in good health and CMV-seropositive.

The gene calls are TRBV10-3 and TRBJ2-2; maybe TRBD2 (5 bases). Per germline, CDR1 ENHRY and CDR2 SYGVKD. CDR3 length equals 15 residues. Deletions cut 6 bases from V and 8 bases from J, with 19 bases between. The DNA for the CDR3 is TGTGCCATCAGCGGGGAAAACTCCCTAGGGGGGGAGCTGTTTTTT. Protein sequence: CAISGENSLGGELFF.

The rearrangement uses TRBV27 and TRBJ1-2; TRBD1 agrees at 9 bases. The J segment lost 5 bases and the V segment lost 7 bases, leaving 8 bases of the junction unmatched. The CDR3 sequence is 14 residues long. CDR1 MNHEY and CDR2 SMNVEV come from the germline V gene (reference sequence). CDR3 in amino acids: CASKTTGGRYGYTF. The DNA for the CDR3 is TGTGCCAGCAAGACAACAGGGGGCAGGTATGGCTACACCTTC.

The chain is built from TRBV27 and TRBJ2-7; weak D call: TRBD2 (5 bases). Germline CDR1 and CDR2: MNHEY and SMNVEV (reference sequence). The CDR3 is made up of 12 amino acids. Trimming cost V 6 bases and J 3 bases, with 9 bases left between them. DNA for the CDR3: TGTGCCAGCAGCCAAAGCGGCTACGAGCAGTACTTC. It encodes CASSQSGYEQYF.

There are a few counts of this clone. The chain has TRBV4-3 and TRBJ2-5, with D tentatively TRBD1 (5 bases). Germline loops: CDR1 LGHNA, CDR2 YSLEER. The V and J ends lost 3 bases and 5 bases respectively, with 22 bases between them. The CDR3 has 17 residues. The CDR3 reads CASSHLLIGQGGETQYF. The CDR3 nucleotides read TGCGCCAGCAGCCACCTTCTTATAGGGCAGGGTGGGGAGACCCAGTACTTC.

V usage is TRBV5-4 and J usage is TRBJ1-2, with D hard to call. V gave up 6 bases and J gave up 5 bases, with 17 bases separating them. The CDR3 has 14 amino acids. The germline V gene has CDR1 SGHNT and CDR2 YYREEE (reference sequence). CDR3 nucleotide sequence: TGTGCCAGCACCCTTGGACTGACCAATTATGGCTACACCTTC. It is translated as CASTLGLTNYGYTF.

The chain has TRBV4-2 and TRBJ1-1; 10 bases align to TRBD1. This CDR3 has 19 residues. The germline gives CDR1 LGHNA, CDR2 YNFKEQ. J was trimmed by 5 bases and V by 3 bases; bases with no gene match: 18. In nucleotides, the CDR3 is TGTGCCAGCAGCCATCAACGCCCCGGGACAGGGGCCTCGAGGACTGAAGCTTTCTTT. Its translation is CASSHQRPGTGASRTEAFF.

The chain employs TRBV19 and TRBJ1-6, with D possibly being TRBD1 (5 bases). Trimming removed 5 bases at V and 6 bases at J, with 11 bases between. The CDR3 runs to 14 residues. CDR1 is LNHDA, CDR2 SQIVND, per germline (reference sequence). CDR3 protein: CASSWGGGNSPLHF. The CDR3 nucleotides are TGTGCCAGTAGTTGGGGGGGAGGTAATTCACCCCTCCACTTT. Filled out from reference TRBV19 and TRBJ1-6, the complete variable domain reads DGGITQSPKYLFRKEGQNVTLSCEQNLNHDAMYWYRQDPGQGLRLIYYSQIVNDFQKGDIAEGYSVSREKKESFPLTVTSAQKNPTAFYLCASSWGGGNSPLHFGNGTRLTVT.

The CDR3 sequence: CASSSSGRSAGTQYF. In nucleotides, the CDR3 is TGTGCCAGCAGCTCTTCAGGGAGGAGCGCGGGTACGCAGTATTTT. The rearrangement links TRBV7-2 to TRBJ2-3, with D tentatively TRBD2 (6 bases). Trimming left V 4 bases short and J 8 bases short, with 19 bases between. Germline V lookup: CDR1 SGHTA, CDR2 FQGNSA. The length of the CDR3 is 15 residues.

The rearrangement links TRBV4-2 to TRBJ2-7; TRBD2 is a possible D gene (5 bases). This CDR3 spans 16 amino acids. Trimming shortened V by 0 bases and J by 2 bases, and 14 bases separated the two germline ends. Germline CDR1 LGHNA, CDR2 YNFKEQ. CDR3 bases: TGTGCCAGCAGCCAAGATTATCAGCGGTCCACCTACGAGCAGTACTTC. As protein: CASSQDYQRSTYEQYF.

This chain connects TRBV7-8 to TRBJ2-7; 13 nucleotides align to TRBD2. There are 16 residues in the CDR3. Germline V gene sequence: CDR1 SGHVS, CDR2 FQNEAQ. V dropped 5 bases and J dropped 4; count of bases not matched to a gene: 8. The CDR3 protein is CASSPSGTSGAYEQYF. CDR3 bases: TGTGCCAGCAGCCCGAGCGGGACTAGCGGGGCTTACGAGCAGTACTTC.

This clone has more than one count but fewer than ten. The chain joins TRBV4-2 to TRBJ1-2; perhaps TRBD1 as D (5 bases). The CDR3 spans 16 residues. Trimming left V 4 bases short and J 2 bases short, with 17 bases between. Germline V gene sequence: CDR1 LGHNA, CDR2 YNFKEQ. The DNA of the CDR3 is TGTGCCAGCAGCCTCCCCGGGCAGGGACTAAACTATGGCTACACCTTC. Its protein product is CASSLPGQGLNYGYTF.

V and J are TRBV2 and TRBJ1-6, with D unclear. Germline values: CDR1 SNHLY, CDR2 FYNNEI. The CDR3 is 15 residues long. Between the trimmed V and J ends, which lost 7 bases and 8 bases, there was a span of 18 bases. The CDR3 DNA reads as TGTGCCAGCACCGAAGAGATAGAAACGTATTCACCCCTCCACTTT. It codes for CASTEEIETYSPLHF.

This clone was picked up a small number of times. The rearrangement links TRBV2 to TRBJ2-5, with 8 bases aligning to TRBD2. J gave up 2 bases and V 6 bases, and 5 bases lay outside the gene matches. This CDR3 has 14 residues. Germline lookup yields CDR1 SNHLY and CDR2 FYNNEI. The CDR3 is CASSPTGGQETQYF. The CDR3 DNA reads TGTGCCAGCAGCCCCACGGGGGGGCAAGAGACCCAGTACTTC.

This clone was picked up a small number of times. The chain uses TRBV2 and TRBJ1-1; D not certain. The germline V gene encodes CDR1 SNHLY and CDR2 FYNNEI. CDR3 length: 14 residues. Trimming left V 10 bases short and J 7 bases short, with 22 bases between. The CDR3 loop reads CATRFVGPQVEAFF. Here the CDR3 DNA reads TGTGCCACCAGGTTCGTTGGCCCCCAGGTTGAAGCTTTCTTT.

The V call is TRBV5-4, the J call TRBJ2-2; a weak D match, TRBD1 (5 bases). The CDR3 sequence is 17 residues long. The germline gives CDR1 SGHNT, CDR2 YYREEE (reference sequence). The V and J ends lost 4 bases and 0 bases respectively, with 16 bases between them. The CDR3 here is CASSPHIDSANTGELFF. The CDR3 DNA follows: TGTGCCAGCAGCCCACATATTGACAGCGCGAACACCGGGGAGCTGTTTTTT.

The chain combines TRBV5-1 with TRBJ1-1; tentative D call: TRBD1 (5 bases). CDR1 is SGHRS, CDR2 YFSETQ, per germline. With 4 bases removed from V and 1 base from J, the gap between germline ends came to 20 bases. The CDR3 spans 17 residues. The CDR3 region has the DNA TGCGCCAGCAGCCCATCAGGGCCCCTGGAGGGGAACACTGAAGCTTTCTTT. Protein: CASSPSGPLEGNTEAFF. The complete variable domain, with remaining parts taken from reference TRBV5-1 and TRBJ1-1, reads KAGVTQTPRYLIKTRGQQVTLSCSPISGHRSVSWYQQTPGQGLQFLFEYFSETQRNKGNFPGRFSGRQFSNSRSEMNVSTLELGDSALYLCASSPSGPLEGNTEAFFGQGTRLTVV.

The rearrangement links TRBV11-3 to TRBJ2-7; D call uncertain. Looked up from germline, CDR1 is SGHNT and CDR2 is YENEEA. The CDR3 is 13 amino acids. Trimming removed 5 bases from V and 5 bases from J, with 13 bases in between. CDR3 sequence reads: CASSRPRSDEQYF. The CDR3 coding sequence is TGTGCCAGCAGCCGCCCCAGGTCAGACGAGCAGTACTTC.

This clone showed up just a few times. The chain uses TRBV4-2 and TRBJ2-7; 8 bases are a match to TRBD1. The CDR3 totals 16 residues. CDR1 LGHNA and CDR2 YNFKEQ come from the germline V gene. Trimming cost V 3 bases and J 7 bases; bases outside gene matches: 14. CDR3 region: CASSHPAGQAPLEQYF. The CDR3 nucleotides read TGTGCCAGCAGCCACCCGGCGGGACAGGCGCCTTTGGAGCAGTACTTC.

The chain uses TRBV19 and TRBJ1-4; a weak D match, TRBD1 (6 bases). V was pared by 7 bases and J by 5 bases, with 17 bases between. Germline V lookup: CDR1 LNHDA, CDR2 SQIVND (reference sequence). There are 15 residues in the CDR3. CDR3 amino acids: CASTLQGLANEKLFF. DNA for the CDR3: TGTGCCAGTACCCTTCAGGGGTTGGCGAATGAAAAACTGTTTTTT.

This clone has just a few counts. This chain connects TRBV7-3 to TRBJ1-2; D call uncertain. V dropped 5 bases and J dropped 7 bases, with 14 bases sitting between them. Germline values: CDR1 SGHTA, CDR2 FQGTGA. The CDR3 is 13 residues long. CDR3 residues: CASSASGGSGYTF. For the CDR3, the DNA is TGTGCCAGCAGCGCAAGTGGCGGCTCTGGCTACACCTTC.